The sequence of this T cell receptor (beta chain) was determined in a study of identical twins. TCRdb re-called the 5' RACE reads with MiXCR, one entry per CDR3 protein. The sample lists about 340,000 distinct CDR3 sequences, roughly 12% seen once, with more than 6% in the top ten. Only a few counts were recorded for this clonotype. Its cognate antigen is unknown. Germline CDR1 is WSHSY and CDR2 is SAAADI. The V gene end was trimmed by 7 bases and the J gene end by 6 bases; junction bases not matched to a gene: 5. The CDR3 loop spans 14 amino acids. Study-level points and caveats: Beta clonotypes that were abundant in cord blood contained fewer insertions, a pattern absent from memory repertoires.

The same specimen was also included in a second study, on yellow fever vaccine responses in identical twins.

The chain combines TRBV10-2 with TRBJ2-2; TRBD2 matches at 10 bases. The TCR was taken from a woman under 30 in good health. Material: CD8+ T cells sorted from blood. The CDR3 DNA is TGCGCCAGCAACGTAGCGGGAGGCCCCGGGGAGCTGTTTTTT. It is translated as CASNVAGGPGELFF.